A selection of T cell receptor beta chains follows, all from one sample in a study of regulatory T cells in long-lasting Graves disease. Each CDR3 protein gets one entry after TCRdb re-called the multiplex PCR reads with MiXCR. The repertoire has 300,000 to 350,000 distinct CDR3 sequences, about 20% of them found once; the top ten carry roughly 29%. The material was peripheral blood mononuclear cells (PBMCs), obtained when the disease was refractory, from a patient treated with antithyroid drugs. These receptors came from a female donor with Graves disease. CDR3s include the opening cysteine and the closing phenylalanine or tryptophan. A D gene is named only where the DNA matches it firmly. Clone size is stated in some rows and not others, as once, few, many or a class when expanded.

v_call	j_call	clone_size	d_call	cdr3_nt	cdr3_aa
TRBV11-3	TRBJ1-1	NA	TRBD1	TGTGCCAGCAGCCATCGATACCGGCCGGTCGGACAGGGTAGCACTGAAGCTTTCTTT	CASSHRYRPVGQGSTEAFF
TRBV7-2	TRBJ2-5	many	NA	TGTGCCAGCAGCTTAGCCCCCGGGCAAGAGACCCAGTACTTC	CASSLAPGQETQYF
TRBV27	TRBJ2-2	NA	TRBD1	TGTGCCAGCGGGGGACAGGGCGGGTTCGGGGAGCTGTTTTTT	CASGGQGGFGELFF
TRBV11-3	TRBJ1-2	few	NA	TGTGCCAGCAGCCCTGACGGGATGGACTATGGCTACACCTTC	CASSPDGMDYGYTF
TRBV18	TRBJ1-1	many	NA	TGTGCCAGCTCACTAAAAGGGTATGACACTGAAGCTTTCTTT	CASSLKGYDTEAFF
TRBV18	TRBJ1-1	few	NA	TGTGCCAGCTCTTCGGCTACAGGGAACACTGAAGCTTTCTTT	CASSSATGNTEAFF
TRBV12-3/TRBV12-4	TRBJ2-4	many	TRBD2	TGTGCCAGCAGACAAAGGGAGGAGCGGGACAAAAACATTCAGTACTTC	CASRQREERDKNIQYF
TRBV2	TRBJ1-5	few	NA	TGTGCCAGCAGTATGACCCAGGCCCAGCATTTT	CASSMTQAQHF
TRBV28	TRBJ1-1	many	NA	TGTGCCAGCAGTGCAGGGGCGTGGACTGAAGCTTTCTTT	CASSAGAWTEAFF
TRBV2	TRBJ2-5	many	TRBD2	TGTGCCAGCAGTGAAGAGGTAGCGGGGGTTCTAAAGACCCAGTACTTC	CASSEEVAGVLKTQYF
TRBV27	TRBJ2-7	many	NA	TGTGCCAGCAGACGGACGGCCGCAAGGTCCTACGAGCAGTACTTC	CASRRTAARSYEQYF
TRBV6-2/TRBV6-3	TRBJ2-5	many	NA	TGTGCCAGCAGCCCAACCCCGATGGGGACCCAGTACTTC	CASSPTPMGTQYF
TRBV20-1	TRBJ2-5	few	TRBD2	TGCAGTGCTAGACCAGGACTAGATCCCCAAGAGACCCAGTACTTC	CSARPGLDPQETQYF
TRBV2	TRBJ2-2	many	TRBD1	TGTGCCAGCAGTGTAGGCGGACAGGGTTTTACCGGGGAGCTGTTTTTT	CASSVGGQGFTGELFF
TRBV5-1	TRBJ2-7	few	TRBD2	TGCGCCAGCAGCAGCGGGACCAGCTACGAGCAGTACTTC	CASSSGTSYEQYF
TRBV20-1	TRBJ2-5	many	NA	TGCAGTGCCATTACCCCGCTCCGGGGAGTCCAAGAGACCCAGTACTTC	CSAITPLRGVQETQYF
TRBV12-3/TRBV12-4	TRBJ1-5	many	NA	TGTGCCAGCAGTTTGGGACGGGATCAGCCCCAGCATTTT	CASSLGRDQPQHF
TRBV7-9	TRBJ1-3	NA	NA	TGTGCCAGCAGCCCCGAGGGTGGAAACACCATATATTTT	CASSPEGGNTIYF
TRBV7-2	TRBJ2-3	NA	NA	TGTGCCAGCAGCCGTATCATATCGGGAACAGCCACAGATACGCAGTATTTT	CASSRIISGTATDTQYF
TRBV4-3	TRBJ2-6	NA	TRBD2	TGCGCCAGCAGCCAAGGGTCTAGCGGGGGACTCTCTGGGGCCAACGTCCTGACTTTC	CASSQGSSGGLSGANVLTF
TRBV3-1	TRBJ2-2	many	NA	TGTGCCAGCAGCCAGAGGGGCCAAAACACCGGGGAGCTGTTTTTT	CASSQRGQNTGELFF
TRBV27	TRBJ2-7	many	NA	TGTGCCAGCAGTTTATCGATGGGACATAGCCCCTACGAGCAGTACTTC	CASSLSMGHSPYEQYF
TRBV6-1	TRBJ2-5	many	TRBD2	TGTGCCAGCAGGACCCCGAAAGGGACTAGCGGGAGTCGAGAGACCCAGTACTTC	CASRTPKGTSGSRETQYF
TRBV28	TRBJ2-7	NA	TRBD2	TGTGCCAGCAGTTCTCATCGACTAGCGGAGAACCCCTACGAGCAGTACTTC	CASSSHRLAENPYEQYF
TRBV11-2	TRBJ2-1	few	NA	TGTGCCAGCAGCTTAGGGACTCGCTCCTACAATGAGCAGTTCTTC	CASSLGTRSYNEQFF
TRBV20-1	TRBJ2-5	many	NA	TGCAGTGCTAGAGTTGACAAGGGGACCCAGTACTTC	CSARVDKGTQYF
TRBV9	TRBJ1-1	NA	TRBD1	TGTGCCAGCAGCGCAAGACAGGGAAGAACTGAAGCTTTCTTT	CASSARQGRTEAFF
TRBV11-2	TRBJ2-7	many	TRBD2	TGTGCCAGCAGCCTGACTAGCGGGAGGGCCTGGGAGCAGTACTTC	CASSLTSGRAWEQYF
TRBV6-1	TRBJ1-5	many	NA	TGTGCCAGCACCGAACGGCCTTATAGCAATCAGCCCCAGCATTTT	CASTERPYSNQPQHF
TRBV12-3/TRBV12-4	TRBJ2-7	many	NA	TGTGCCAGCAGTTTACATCGGGGGAGCTACGAGCAGTACTTC	CASSLHRGSYEQYF
TRBV7-2	TRBJ2-2	NA	TRBD1	TGTGCCAGCAGCTTGGGACAGCCGAACACCGGGGAGCTGTTTTTT	CASSLGQPNTGELFF
TRBV6-1	TRBJ2-3	NA	NA	TGTGCCAGCAGTGAAGCTGCCTACGGCACGGATACGCAGTATTTT	CASSEAAYGTDTQYF
TRBV12-3/TRBV12-4	TRBJ1-1	few	TRBD1	TGTGCCAGCAGTTCCCGGGACAGGTTCACTGAAGCTTTCTTT	CASSSRDRFTEAFF
TRBV13	TRBJ2-7	few	NA	TGTGCCAGCAGCTCCCGCCGGGTCCCACGGGGCGAGCAGTACTTC	CASSSRRVPRGEQYF
TRBV14	TRBJ1-1	many	NA	TGTGCCAGCAGCCGAGGACTAGGGAACACTGAAGCTTTCTTT	CASSRGLGNTEAFF
TRBV7-2	TRBJ2-7	many	TRBD1	TGTGCCAGCAGCCTTACGACCGGAGGTCTCCCGGGGCGGGACAGGGGTTTAGGCGAGCAGTACTTC	CASSLTTGGLPGRDRGLGEQYF
TRBV27	TRBJ2-3	NA	NA	TGTGCCAGCAGAGGTCCCGGGGGCAGACGAGTGAAAGGAGATACGCAGTATTTT	CASRGPGGRRVKGDTQYF
TRBV11-2	TRBJ2-7	many	TRBD1	TGTGCCAGCAGCTCGCCCCGGGACAGGGTATCCTACGAGCAGTACTTC	CASSSPRDRVSYEQYF
TRBV11-2	TRBJ2-1	few	NA	TGTGCCAGCAGCCGCCGGACATCTACTTCATACAATGAGCAGTTCTTC	CASSRRTSTSYNEQFF
TRBV2	TRBJ1-1	NA	NA	TGTGCCAGCTCTGACACTGAAGCTTTCTTT	CASSDTEAFF
TRBV20-1	TRBJ1-2	NA	TRBD1	TGCAGTGCTAGCCCCGGACAGGCCGACTATGGCTACACCTTC	CSASPGQADYGYTF
TRBV12-3/TRBV12-4	TRBJ2-6	many	NA	TGTGCCAGCAGGCGAGGGGCCAACGTCCTGACTTTC	CASRRGANVLTF
TRBV6-9	TRBJ2-2	NA	NA	TGTGCCAGCAGTTTAGGGGTCCCCACCGGGGAGCTGTTTTTT	CASSLGVPTGELFF
TRBV7-9	TRBJ2-2	NA	TRBD2	TGTGCCAGCAGCTTAGGGATAGCGGGGAACACCGGGGAGCTGTTTTTT	CASSLGIAGNTGELFF
TRBV2	TRBJ2-7	many	TRBD2	TGTGCCAGCAGCCTAGGGACTAGCGGGACTTACGAGCAGTACTTC	CASSLGTSGTYEQYF
TRBV6-1	TRBJ2-7	NA	NA	TGTGCCAGCACGGCAGGGCAGCAGTACTTC	CASTAGQQYF
TRBV7-2	TRBJ1-6	NA	TRBD1	TGTGCCAGCAGGGCACAGGGGGCTTATTCACCCCTCCACTTT	CASRAQGAYSPLHF
TRBV24-1	TRBJ1-2	many	TRBD1	TGTGCCACCTCGGGACAGTGGGACTATGGCTACACCTTC	CATSGQWDYGYTF
TRBV6-4	TRBJ1-2	NA	TRBD1	TGTGCCAGCAGTGCCCAGCCCGGGACAGGGGGCTATGGCTACACCTTC	CASSAQPGTGGYGYTF
TRBV4-3	TRBJ1-3	few	TRBD1	TGCGCCAGCAGCAAAGGAGTAACAGGGGGAGCTGGAAACACCATATATTTT	CASSKGVTGGAGNTIYF
TRBV2	TRBJ1-4	NA	NA	TGTGCCAGCGGTGAAAATCAGGGGATAGGTGAAAAGCTGTTTTTT	CASGENQGIGEKLFF